The T cell receptor beta chain described here comes from a study of T-cell memory formation after mild COVID-19. J was trimmed by 7 bases and V by 5 bases; bases with no gene match: 10. The length of the CDR3 is 14 residues. Germline V lookup: CDR1 DFQATT, CDR2 SNEGSKA (reference sequence). One entry per CDR3 protein, called by TCRdb with MiXCR from the 5' RACE reads. Seen here are approximately 350,000 distinct CDR3 sequences, approximately 13% observed once, and the top ten hold about 20%. This clonotype was counted only a few times. The sequence derives from a man aged 18 to 29 who had mild COVID-19 (a few samples of this study predate the infection). Cell type and time point are not known. The sample was PBMCs or a T cell subset sorted from them (not recorded which). This rearrangement joins TRBV20-1 to TRBJ1-5; 8 positions match TRBD1. DNA of the CDR3: TGCAGTGCTCGAGGACAGGGTGGGTACCAGCCCCAGCATTTT. This codes for CSARGQGGYQPQHF.